Below are 26 T cell receptor beta chains sequenced from a single sample in a study of T cell changes during pregnancy in multiple sclerosis. TCRdb's table, derived via immunoSEQ multiplex PCR, lists solely in-frame clones and lacks some. The table shows 55,000 to 85,000 clones, with roughly 92% occurring only once. The source material was peripheral blood, sampled in the second trimester of pregnancy. These receptors were taken from a female donor with multiple sclerosis, enrolled in a pregnancy study.

The J gene is TRBJ2-7, the V gene TRBV6-5; 9 bases match TRBD1. Germline V gene data show CDR1 as MNHEY and CDR2 as SVGAGI. V gave up 0 bases and J gave up 3 bases; unmatched junction bases: 6. The CDR3 contains 16 residues. The CDR3 DNA sequence: TGTGCCAGCAGTTACTCGTCTGGGACAGGGCGCTACGAGCAGTACTTC. Protein: CASSYSSGTGRYEQYF.

Here the CDR3 reads CASTLTSGRGDTQYF. CDR3 bases: TGTGCCAGCACTCTGACTAGCGGACGGGGAGATACGCAGTATTTT. The genes are TRBV27 and TRBJ2-3; 9 bases are shared with TRBD2. The germline gives CDR1 MNHEY, CDR2 SMNVEV (reference sequence). The ends lost 7 bases at V and 5 bases at J; junction bases unmatched: 10. This CDR3 comprises 15 residues.

V gene TRBV5-5 combines with J gene TRBJ1-4, with unresolved D. Looked up from germline, CDR1 is SGHKS and CDR2 is YYEKEE (reference sequence). Trimming took off 6 bases at V and 4 bases at J, with 10 bases between the two ends. This CDR3 comprises 13 residues. The CDR3 nucleotides read TGTGCCAGCAAGCTGACGGGTAATGAAAAACTGTTTTTT. Translating gives CASKLTGNEKLFF.

V gene TRBV7-2 combines with J gene TRBJ1-4, with unresolved D. This CDR3 is 15 amino acids long. Trimming took 1 base from V and 1 from J, leaving 7 bases between them. The V gene's germline CDR1 is SGHTA and CDR2 FQGNSA. The CDR3 sequence: CASSLGRLTNEKLFF. The CDR3 coding sequence is TGTGCCAGCAGCTTAGGCAGACTAACTAATGAAAAACTGTTTTTT.

The chain employs TRBV4-1 and TRBJ2-7, with 10 positions matching TRBD2. The germline CDR1 and CDR2 sequences are MGHRA and YSYEKL. This CDR3 is 15 amino acids long. Germline trimming cut 3 bases from V and 1 base from J; bases unmatched to any gene: 3. The CDR3 region has the DNA TGCGCCAGCAGCCACCAGACTAGCGGGTCCTACGAGCAGTACTTC. It translates to CASSHQTSGSYEQYF.

The rearrangement links TRBV7-9 to TRBJ2-1; a possible D gene is TRBD2 (6 bases). CDR1 is SEHNR, CDR2 FQNEAQ, per germline (reference sequence). The germline V and J ends were trimmed by 0 bases and 6 bases, with 15 bases remaining between them. The CDR3 contains 16 residues. CDR3 sequence: CASSLARSGPFNEQFF. The CDR3 DNA sequence: TGTGCCAGCAGCTTAGCGCGAAGCGGGCCCTTCAATGAGCAGTTCTTC.

The gene calls are TRBV4-2 and TRBJ2-5, with 14 bases identical to TRBD2. After removal of 4 bases from V and 2 bases from J, the junction contained 6 bases not matched to a gene. The CDR3 has 17 residues. The V gene's germline CDR1 is LGHNA and CDR2 YNFKEQ. CDR3 in DNA: TGTGCCAGCAGCCGAGGGACTAGCGGGAGAATACAAGAGACCCAGTACTTC. Translated, it gives CASSRGTSGRIQETQYF.

The chain combines TRBV6-5 with TRBJ2-1; 7 nucleotides line up with TRBD2. The V gene end was trimmed by 0 bases and the J gene end by 9 bases; junction bases not matched to a gene: 11. CDR1 is MNHEY, CDR2 SVGAGI, per germline. The CDR3 has 16 residues. The CDR3 spells CASSYSAGTILLEQFF. The CDR3 coding sequence is TGTGCCAGCAGTTACTCAGCCGGGACTATTTTACTTGAGCAGTTCTTC.

The chain carries TRBV7-2 and TRBJ2-1; 7 nucleotides align to TRBD2. Trimming cost V 4 bases and J 8 bases; bases outside gene matches: 11. The germline gives CDR1 SGHTA, CDR2 FQGNSA. The CDR3 is 15 amino acids. CDR3 residues: CASSSGTTGFDEQFF. CDR3 coding DNA: TGTGCCAGCAGCTCCGGGACTACCGGCTTCGATGAGCAGTTCTTC.

This chain connects TRBV4-3 to TRBJ2-1, with 7 bases aligning to TRBD1. The CDR3 totals 18 residues. Germline V gives CDR1 LGHNA, CDR2 YSLEER. Germline trimming cut 0 bases from V and 1 base from J; bases unmatched to any gene: 9. The CDR3 is CASSQEASDRVSYNEQFF. For the CDR3, the DNA is TGCGCCAGCAGCCAAGAGGCAAGTGACAGGGTGTCCTACAATGAGCAGTTCTTC.

The chain joins TRBV11-2 to TRBJ2-1; D gene uncertain. Germline V gene lookup returns CDR1 SGHAT and CDR2 FQNNGV. V shed 4 bases and J shed 4 bases, with 11 bases lying between them. The CDR3 totals 14 residues. Written as DNA, the CDR3 is TGTGCCAGCAGCTCCCCCGGGTCTTACAATGAGCAGTTCTTC. Protein sequence: CASSSPGSYNEQFF.

The rearrangement links TRBV11-2 to TRBJ2-1; the match to TRBD2 covers 7 bases. J gave up 1 base and V 5 bases, and 5 bases lay outside the gene matches. Germline V gene data show CDR1 as SGHAT and CDR2 as FQNNGV. CDR3 size: 15 residues. The DNA for the CDR3 is TGTGCCAGCAGCCTTGGGGGGGGATCCTACAATGAGCAGTTCTTC. It specifies CASSLGGGSYNEQFF.

The chain uses TRBV18 and TRBJ2-6; possibly TRBD2 for D (6 bases). Trimming cost V 2 bases and J 0 bases, with 14 bases left between them. Germline values: CDR1 KGHSH, CDR2 LQKENI. This CDR3 comprises 18 residues. The CDR3 loop reads CASSPGAGGSSGANVLTF. CDR3 DNA sequence: TGTGCCAGCTCACCAGGCGCAGGAGGGAGCTCTGGGGCCAACGTCCTGACTTTC.

The rearrangement joins TRBV28 to TRBJ2-5; 12 bases agree with TRBD2. Germline CDR1 reads MDHEN; CDR2 reads SYDVKM. With 5 bases clipped from V and 5 bases from J, the junction kept 6 bases outside the gene matches. The CDR3 is made up of 15 amino acids. DNA of the CDR3: TGTGCCAGCAGTCCTAGACTAGCGGGAGTGGAGACCCAGTACTTC. Amino acid sequence: CASSPRLAGVETQYF. The full variable domain, with the rest looked up from reference TRBV28 and TRBJ2-5, is DVKVTQSSRYLVKRTGEKVFLECVQDMDHENMFWYRQDPGLGLRLIYFSYDVKMKEKGDIPEGYSVSREKKERFSLILESASTNQTSMYLCASSPRLAGVETQYFGPGTRLLVL.

The chain links TRBV13 to TRBJ2-1, with 13 bases fitting TRBD2. The V segment lost 0 bases and the J segment 10 bases; nucleotides outside the gene matches: 6. CDR3 length equals 16 residues. The germline CDR1 and CDR2 sequences are PRHDT and FYEKMQ (reference sequence). CDR3 DNA: TGTGCCAGCAGCTTAGGCGTGGGACTAGCGGGATGGGAGCAGTTCTTC. Its protein product is CASSLGVGLAGWEQFF. Together with reference TRBV13 and TRBJ2-1, the CDR3 gives the full variable domain: AAGVIQSPRHLIKEKRETATLKCYPIPRHDTVYWYQQGPGQDPQFLISFYEKMQSDKGSIPDRFSAQQFSDYHSELNMSSLELGDSALYFCASSLGVGLAGWEQFFGPGTRLTVL.

The genes are TRBV2 and TRBJ1-4; TRBD1 matches 7 bases. Trimming at V came to 0 bases and at J to 3 bases, leaving 10 bases not matched to a gene. This CDR3 comprises 18 residues. CDR1 and CDR2 (germline): SNHLY, FYNNEI. The CDR3 DNA sequence: TGTGCCAGCAGTGAAGCGCTTAACAGGGGAACGCCTAATGAAAAACTGTTTTTT. Translated, it gives CASSEALNRGTPNEKLFF.

The rearrangement joins TRBV29-1 to TRBJ2-7; TRBD1 is a possible D gene (6 bases). The CDR3 runs to 13 residues. Germline V gives CDR1 SQVTM, CDR2 ANQGSEA. V gave up 4 bases and J gave up 6 bases, with 16 bases separating them. The CDR3 region is CSVGAGDGGEQYF. The CDR3 DNA follows: TGCAGCGTTGGTGCAGGGGATGGCGGCGAGCAGTACTTC.

This sequence joins TRBV10-3 and TRBJ2-1; 13 bases map to TRBD2. The CDR3 length is 15 residues. With V trimmed by 6 bases and J by 8 bases, 7 bases remained unmatched. The germline CDR1 and CDR2 sequences are ENHRY and SYGVKD. CDR3: CAIRGTSGNSDEQFF. For the CDR3, the DNA is TGTGCCATCAGGGGGACTAGCGGGAACTCGGATGAGCAGTTCTTC.

This clone was found a few times. The chain couples TRBV30 to TRBJ1-1, with D possibly TRBD1 on 6 matching bases. There are 11 residues in the CDR3. V was clipped by 5 bases and J by 8 bases, with 12 bases between them. The germline gives CDR1 GTSNPN, CDR2 SVGIG (reference sequence). The CDR3 loop reads CAWVQGVEAFF. The CDR3 coding sequence is TGTGCCTGGGTACAGGGAGTAGAAGCTTTCTTT.

The J gene is TRBJ2-5, the V gene TRBV15; a possible D gene is TRBD2 (7 bases). Per the germline V gene, CDR1 is LNHNV and CDR2 is YYDKDF (reference sequence). With 0 bases removed from V and 2 bases from J, the gap between germline ends came to 19 bases. The CDR3 totals 18 residues. The CDR3 sequence: CATSRDYRGGIHQETQYF. CDR3 nucleotide sequence: TGTGCCACCAGCAGAGATTATAGGGGGGGGATTCATCAAGAGACCCAGTACTTC.

This chain connects TRBV7-9 to TRBJ2-1; 8 bases are a match to TRBD2. Looked up from germline, CDR1 is SEHNR and CDR2 is FQNEAQ (reference sequence). V was clipped by 5 bases and J by 0 bases; unmatched bases: 6. The length of the CDR3 is 16 residues. CDR3 amino acids: CASSLTSGYSYNEQFF. The CDR3 DNA is TGTGCCAGCAGCCTAACTAGCGGATACTCCTACAATGAGCAGTTCTTC.

This clone was seen once. The V and J genes are TRBV5-1 and TRBJ1-2; possibly TRBD1 for D (5 bases). V gave up 0 bases and J gave up 3 bases, with 12 bases separating them. Per the germline V gene, CDR1 is SGHRS and CDR2 is YFSETQ. The CDR3 length is 15 residues. The CDR3 coding sequence is TGCGCCAGCAGCTTGGGGGGGGGATTGGACTATGGCTACACCTTC. It is translated as CASSLGGGLDYGYTF. The full variable domain, completed using reference TRBV5-1 and TRBJ1-2, is KAGVTQTPRYLIKTRGQQVTLSCSPISGHRSVSWYQQTPGQGLQFLFEYFSETQRNKGNFPGRFSGRQFSNSRSEMNVSTLELGDSALYLCASSLGGGLDYGYTFGSGTRLTVV.

The chain combines TRBV11-2 with TRBJ2-1; 11 positions match TRBD2. V was pared by 5 bases and J by 8 bases, with 5 bases of the junction left unmatched. This CDR3 spans 14 amino acids. Germline V gene lookup returns CDR1 SGHAT and CDR2 FQNNGV. CDR3: CASSLAGGRDEQFF. DNA of the CDR3: TGTGCCAGCAGCCTAGCGGGGGGCAGGGATGAGCAGTTCTTC.

This clone was recorded a few times. The gene calls are TRBV5-4 and TRBJ1-6; D remains unclear. Germline loops: CDR1 SGHNT, CDR2 YYREEE (reference sequence). This CDR3 is 16 amino acids long. V was pared by 2 bases and J by 6 bases, with 15 bases between. The CDR3 DNA reads as TGTGCCAGCAGCTTATCCGTGGCCGCCGCTAATTCACCCCTCCACTTT. Protein: CASSLSVAAANSPLHF.

This sequence joins TRBV7-9 and TRBJ1-2; TRBD1 agrees at 11 bases. From germline, CDR1 is SEHNR and CDR2 FQNEAQ (reference sequence). Trimming at V came to 5 bases and at J to 4 bases, leaving 9 bases not matched to a gene. The CDR3 contains 16 residues. This CDR3 is CASSHRTGGAFYGYTF. In nucleotides, the CDR3 is TGTGCCAGCAGCCATCGGACAGGGGGCGCGTTCTATGGCTACACCTTC.

This chain links TRBV21-1 with TRBJ1-2; TRBD1, the D gene given by the table, was not confirmed from the DNA. TRBV21-1 is deemed a pseudogene. The CDR3 consists of 18 residues. This CDR3 is CASSERGTGAPVGCGYTF. In DNA form, the CDR3 reads TGTGCCAGCAGCGAAAGGGGGACAGGGGCGCCTGTAGGATGTGGCTACACCTTC.